The clone carrying this T cell receptor (beta chain) was detected a few times. Antigen: not known. CDR3 length equals 12 residues. From germline, CDR1 is ENHRY and CDR2 SYGVKD. Trimming left V 4 bases short and J 7 bases short, with 8 bases between. The study sampled nominally healthy donors, though unrecorded immune exposures were likely. These data originate in a study of cytomegalovirus exposure and HLA in healthy donors. Study-wide findings and caveats: Later analysis placed DRB1 highest and HLA-C lowest in TCR association rates, which differed by HLA locus.

The PCR ran on 60 Vbeta and 13 Jbeta primers. Here immunoSEQ multiplex PCR was the method, and the copy in TCRdb shows in-frame clones only, minus some. The table records 150,000 to 200,000 clones, 65% to 80% of them present only once. Input material: PBMCs. The V call is TRBV10-3, the J call TRBJ2-1; a possible D gene is TRBD2 (6 bases). This TCR derives from a woman in her forties in good health and CMV-seronegative. In DNA, the CDR3 is TGTGCCATCAGTGCTGGGGGGAATGAGCAGTTCTTC. Translation gives CAISAGGNEQFF.